Detailed here is one TCR beta chain. TCRdb's table, derived via immunoSEQ multiplex PCR, lists solely in-frame clones and lacks some. The sample contains 140,000 to 150,000 clones, around 72% of which appear only once. Between the trimmed V and J ends, which lost 6 bases and 6 bases, there was a span of 21 bases. Germline assignment: CDR1 MNHNY and CDR2 SVGAGI (reference sequence). The CDR3 loop spans 16 amino acids. This specimen belongs to a study of blood T cell repertoires in COVID-19. Study overall: Material from acute and convalescent COVID-19 was sourced from the United States, Italy and Spain. The cDNA or gDNA used as material had been derived from T cells, B-cell-depleted T cells, or PBMCs.

The chain has TRBV6-6 and TRBJ2-1, with TRBD1 as a possible D gene (7 bases). The sequencing sample was made of peripheral blood. The sequence derives from a woman aged 60-75 years with acute or convalescent COVID-19. The CDR3 region has the DNA TGTGCCAGCAGCCACGGGGGATCACAGGGGCTCAATGAGCAGTTCTTC. Translation: CASSHGGSQGLNEQFF.